These 15 T cell receptor beta chains share one sample of origin, sequenced in a study of blood T cell repertoires in COVID-19. Data came from immunoSEQ multiplex PCR; TCRdb stores just in-frame clones and leaves some out. The repertoire has about 15,000 clones, around 80% of them found once; the top ten carry approximately 15%. Sequencing input: peripheral blood. Every receptor here comes from a human donor in a cohort sampled during active COVID-19.

V gene TRBV3-1 (or the pseudogene TRBV3-2) combines with J gene TRBJ1-4; D is uncertain. Germline CDR1 and CDR2: LGHDT and YNNKEL (reference sequence). V was cut by 4 bases and J by 3 bases, with 15 bases left in between. The CDR3 length is 16 residues. In nucleotides, the CDR3 is TGTGCCAGCAGCCTAAGAATGGGCAGCCCTAATGAAAAACTGTTTTTT. Translating it yields CASSLRMGSPNEKLFF.

The chain is built from TRBV21-1 and TRBJ2-7; whether TRBD1, the table's D call, matches the DNA was not checked. TRBV21-1 counts as a pseudogene. The length of the CDR3 is 16 residues. CDR3 amino acids: CASSASPGQGNYEQYF. The CDR3 region has the DNA TGTGCCAGCAGCGCCAGCCCGGGACAGGGGAACTACGAGCAGTACTTC.

This CDR3 reads CASSRDRDYEQYF. Here the CDR3 DNA reads TGCGCCAGCAGCCGGGACAGGGACTACGAGCAGTACTTC. V is TRBV4-3 and J is TRBJ2-7; TRBD1 matches at 9 bases. Trimming took 4 bases from V and 3 from J; bases not matched to a gene: 1. Per germline, CDR1 LGHNA and CDR2 YSLEER. The CDR3 is made up of 13 amino acids.

The genes are TRBV5-4 and TRBJ2-3; D is uncertain. The CDR3 covers 13 residues. Deletions cut 0 bases from V and 4 bases from J, with 6 bases between. Germline V lookup: CDR1 SGHNT, CDR2 YYREEE (reference sequence). The DNA of the CDR3 is TGTGCCAGCAGCTTGGGGAGACCAGATACGCAGTATTTT. This encodes CASSLGRPDTQYF. Full variable domain (missing parts from reference TRBV5-4 and TRBJ2-3): ETGVTQSPTHLIKTRGQQVTLRCSSQSGHNTVSWYQQALGQGPQFIFQYYREEENGRGNFPPRFSGLQFPNYSSELNVNALELDDSALYLCASSLGRPDTQYFGPGTRLTVL.

The sample holds a few counts of this clone. The chain recombines TRBV27 with TRBJ2-2, with a weak D call TRBD1 (6 bases). Looked up from germline, CDR1 is MNHEY and CDR2 is SMNVEV (reference sequence). V dropped 5 bases and J dropped 1 base, with 11 bases sitting between them. The CDR3 has 15 residues. CDR3 protein: CASSHRVGNTGELFF. The CDR3 DNA reads TGTGCCAGCAGTCACAGGGTTGGGAACACCGGGGAGCTGTTTTTT.

This clone was seen just once. J is TRBJ2-1 and V is TRBV7-6; 8 nucleotides agree with TRBD2. This CDR3 region has 14 residues. V trimming: 5 bases; J trimming: 8 bases; junction bases outside the gene matches: 8. Germline assignment: CDR1 SGHVS and CDR2 FNYEAQ. The DNA of the CDR3 is TGTGCCAGCAGCCCCCGGGGGGGGATCTATGAGCAGTTCTTC. It yields the protein CASSPRGGIYEQFF.

This chain uses TRBV11-2 with TRBJ2-2; D is undetermined. V was cut by 5 bases and J by 2 bases, with 9 bases left in between. Germline V gene data show CDR1 as SGHAT and CDR2 as FQNNGV. CDR3 length equals 14 residues. The CDR3 region is CASSPSPNTGELFF. Written as DNA, the CDR3 is TGTGCCAGCAGCCCCAGTCCTAACACCGGGGAGCTGTTTTTT.

V usage is TRBV19 and J usage is TRBJ1-3; D remains unclear. CDR1 is LNHDA and CDR2 is SQIVND in the germline V gene (reference sequence). V was pared by 5 bases and J by 2 bases, with 7 bases between. CDR3 length: 13 amino acids. CDR3 sequence (DNA): TGTGCCAGTAGTGAACAGACTGGAAACACCATATATTTT. It specifies CASSEQTGNTIYF.

The count of this clone is one. The CDR3 sequence: CASSPSDRSPLSSGYGYTF. The CDR3 coding sequence is TGTGCCAGCAGCCCGAGCGACAGATCCCCTTTGTCCTCGGGCTATGGCTACACCTTC. This sequence joins TRBV3-1 (or the pseudogene TRBV3-2) and TRBJ1-2; D may be TRBD1 (5 bases). The germline CDR1 and CDR2 sequences are LGHDT and YNNKEL (reference sequence). The CDR3 is 19 residues long. Trimming removed 4 bases from V and 4 bases from J, with 28 bases in between.

In this sample, this clone turned up a few times. The V call is TRBV14, the J call TRBJ1-6; D not resolved. CDR1 and CDR2 (germline): SGHDN, FVKESK. Trimming shortened V by 0 bases and J by 8 bases, and 8 bases separated the two germline ends. The CDR3 sequence is 14 residues long. The CDR3 sequence: CASSQESDYSPLHF. In DNA, the CDR3 is TGTGCCAGCAGCCAAGAATCAGATTATTCACCCCTCCACTTT. Using reference TRBV14 and TRBJ1-6 for the parts outside the CDR3, the full variable domain is EAGVTQFPSHSVIEKGQTVTLRCDPISGHDNLYWYRRVMGKEIKFLLHFVKESKQDESGMPNNRFLAERTGGTYSTLKVQPAELEDSGVYFCASSQESDYSPLHFGNGTRLTVT.

This chain connects TRBV18 to TRBJ2-6, with TRBD1 identical over 7 bases. CDR1 is KGHSH, CDR2 LQKENI, per germline. The CDR3 is made up of 17 amino acids. J was trimmed by 2 bases and V by 3 bases; bases with no gene match: 7. This CDR3 is CASSPATGPAGANVLTF. CDR3 DNA sequence: TGTGCCAGCTCACCTGCGACAGGGCCGGCTGGGGCCAACGTCCTGACTTTC.

Relative to its sample, this clone is medium-sized (0.01 to 0.1%). The chain links TRBV11-2 to TRBJ1-2; D gene unclear. Trimming cost V 3 bases and J 6 bases, with 8 bases left between them. The germline gives CDR1 SGHAT, CDR2 FQNNGV. CDR3 length: 12 amino acids. The CDR3 here is CASSLGRDGYTF. The DNA of the CDR3 is TGTGCCAGCAGCTTGGGGAGGGATGGCTACACCTTC.

The rearrangement joins TRBV6-5 to TRBJ2-7; maybe TRBD2 (5 bases). CDR3 size: 14 residues. The germline V and J ends were trimmed by 7 bases and 0 bases, with 13 bases remaining between them. Germline CDR1 MNHEY, CDR2 SVGAGI. CDR3 bases: TGTGCCAGCAAGAGGACTCGGAACTCCTACGAGCAGTACTTC. It codes for CASKRTRNSYEQYF.

J is TRBJ2-7 and V is TRBV5-1, with 9 bases fitting TRBD2. From germline, CDR1 is SGHRS and CDR2 YFSETQ. The CDR3 loop spans 14 amino acids. V lost 5 bases and J lost 3; bases outside the gene matches: 6. CDR3 bases: TGCGCCAGCAGTTCTAGCGGGACATTCTACGAGCAGTACTTC. Amino acid sequence: CASSSSGTFYEQYF. Combining the CDR3 with reference TRBV5-1 and TRBJ2-7 gives the whole variable domain KAGVTQTPRYLIKTRGQQVTLSCSPISGHRSVSWYQQTPGQGLQFLFEYFSETQRNKGNFPGRFSGRQFSNSRSEMNVSTLELGDSALYLCASSSSGTFYEQYFGPGTRLTVT.

This chain connects TRBV10-3 to TRBJ2-3, with 10 nucleotides matching TRBD2. The CDR3 consists of 16 residues. Germline loops: CDR1 ENHRY, CDR2 SYGVKD. With 6 bases clipped from V and 1 base from J, the junction kept 7 bases outside the gene matches. The DNA for the CDR3 is TGTGCCATCAGAAGGACTAGCGGAACTCGCACAGATACGCAGTATTTT. Translated, it gives CAIRRTSGTRTDTQYF.